This entry features one T cell receptor beta chain sequence. Its antigen is unidentified. There are 14 residues in the CDR3. CDR1 SGHDT and CDR2 YYEEEE come from the germline V gene. V was cut by 2 bases and J by 4 bases, with 12 bases left in between. This entry comes from a study of T cell responses to AZD1222 COVID-19 vaccine. Whole-study findings and limits: Vaccination with two AZD1222 doses was followed by a rise in Spike-specific TCR breadth and depth. Donors skewed white British and female; clonal diversity was possibly underestimated.

The data were produced by immunoSEQ multiplex PCR, yet TCRdb's version contains in-frame clones alone and is incomplete. The sample has about 120,000 clones, around 87% seen once; the top ten hold 8% to 13%. The receptor's source is an adult in good health. Source: peripheral blood, taken on day 0 of AZD1222 vaccination. The chain carries TRBV5-6 and TRBJ1-2, with a possible D match to TRBD1 (6 bases). CDR3 amino acids: CASSLTGSTYGYTF. The CDR3 DNA is TGTGCCAGCAGCTTAACAGGGTCTACCTATGGCTACACCTTC. Full variable domain (remainder filled in from reference TRBV5-6 and TRBJ1-2): DAGVTQSPTHLIKTRGQQVTLRCSPKSGHDTVSWYQQALGQGPQFIFQYYEEEERQRGNFPDRFSGHQFPNYSSELNVNALLLGDSALYLCASSLTGSTYGYTFGSGTRLTVV.